Shown below are 7 T cell receptor beta chains from a single sample sequenced in a study of T cells in Graves' hyperthyroidism and ophthalmopathy. RNA transcripts served as the template for amplifying TCR beta CDR3 regions. The TCR CDR3 first-round RT-PCR relied on the HTBI primer set. MiXCR, applied by TCRdb to the multiplex PCR reads, yields one record per CDR3 protein. The sample has around 350,000 distinct CDR3 sequences, about 14% seen once; the top ten hold roughly a fifth. Sequenced: blood. Receptors were obtained from a woman under 40 with Graves' ophthalmopathy.

This clonotype has at least ten counts. The chain recombines TRBV6-5 with TRBJ1-1; no clear D gene. The CDR3 is made up of 15 amino acids. V dropped 0 bases and J dropped 2 bases, with 10 bases sitting between them. Germline V gene sequence: CDR1 MNHEY, CDR2 SVGAGI. CDR3 amino acids: CASSYSTRRNTEAFF. The CDR3 nucleotides read TGTGCCAGCAGTTACTCGACCAGGCGAAACACTGAAGCTTTCTTT.

This clonotype was detected ten times or more. The chain has TRBV28 and TRBJ2-1; no clear D gene. Trimming shortened V by 5 bases and J by 1 base, and 12 bases separated the two germline ends. CDR1 and CDR2 from the germline V gene are MDHEN and SYDVKM. This CDR3 spans 15 amino acids. For the CDR3, the DNA is TGTGCCAGCAGTCCCGTTTTAATATCCTACAATGAGCAGTTCTTC. Protein sequence: CASSPVLISYNEQFF.

This clonotype came up a few times. The chain uses TRBV5-4 and TRBJ2-5; TRBD2 aligns across 12 bases. The CDR3 consists of 14 residues. The V gene end was trimmed by 3 bases and the J gene end by 9 bases; junction bases not matched to a gene: 6. Germline V gene data show CDR1 as SGHNT and CDR2 as YYREEE (reference sequence). The CDR3 loop reads CASSYRTSGDPQYF. CDR3 DNA sequence: TGTGCCAGCAGCTACCGGACTAGCGGGGATCCCCAGTACTTC.

The chain uses TRBV20-1 and TRBJ1-5; no clear D gene. Germline V CDR1 and CDR2: DFQATT, SNEGSKA (reference sequence). The germline V and J ends were trimmed by 3 bases and 0 bases, with 9 bases remaining between them. This CDR3 is built from 14 residues. CDR3 sequence (DNA): TGCAGTGCTAGTGGAGGGAATAGCAATCAGCCCCAGCATTTT. Amino acid sequence: CSASGGNSNQPQHF.

CDR3 loop: CASRDRGAETQYF. The CDR3 DNA reads TGTGCCAGCCGGGACAGGGGCGCGGAGACCCAGTACTTC. The chain combines TRBV6-5 with TRBJ2-5; 10 bases are shared with TRBD1. Germline values: CDR1 MNHEY, CDR2 SVGAGI. The CDR3 covers 13 residues. J was trimmed by 5 bases and V by 8 bases; bases with no gene match: 5.

At least ten counts were recorded for this clonotype. The chain couples TRBV11-2 to TRBJ1-6; D unclear. The CDR3 extends over 12 amino acids. In germline, CDR1 is SGHAT, CDR2 FQNNGV. V lost 5 bases to trimming and J lost 5 bases, with 4 bases between them. The CDR3 region is CASSGNNSPLHF. CDR3 coding DNA: TGTGCCAGCAGCGGAAATAATTCACCCCTCCACTTT.

The chain carries TRBV20-1 and TRBJ2-3; TRBD2 matches at 11 bases. CDR1 is DFQATT, CDR2 SNEGSKA, per germline (reference sequence). The CDR3 is made up of 15 amino acids. The junction had 12 bases not matched to a gene; V was cut back by 6 bases and J by 7 bases. The CDR3 DNA follows: TGCAGTGCCAACCCTGGTAGCGGGGGGGCGAATACGCAGTATTTT. It encodes CSANPGSGGANTQYF.